These 28 T cell receptor beta chains originate from one sample sequenced in a study of regulatory T cells in long-lasting Graves disease. Arm-PCR of CDR3 regions and iRepertoire HTBI primers were the basis on which TCR beta libraries were built. TCRdb re-called the multiplex PCR reads through MiXCR, storing one row per CDR3 protein. The data contain 400,000 or so distinct CDR3 sequences, more than 20% of them seen just once; the ten biggest clones take up around 20%. Regarding time point: persistent/refractory GD, antithyroid drugs over 5 years with positive TRAb. From PBMCs, RNA was extracted and then used to make the TCR library. This material consisted of peripheral blood mononuclear cells (PBMCs), taken when the disease was refractory, from a patient treated with antithyroid drugs. All receptors derive from a female donor with Graves disease.

This chain joins TRBV29-1 and TRBJ2-7, with a tentative D call TRBD2 (6 bases). Germline V lookup: CDR1 SQVTM, CDR2 ANQGSEA. This CDR3 comprises 14 residues. The germline V and J ends were trimmed by 4 bases and 1 base, with 14 bases remaining between them. The CDR3 coding sequence is TGCAGCGTTGCCGGGAGCGGCAAGTCCTACGAGCAGTACTTC. It encodes CSVAGSGKSYEQYF.

V is TRBV5-1 and J is TRBJ2-2; 12 positions match TRBD2. Losses at the gene ends were 4 bases for V and 0 bases for J; bases not matched to a gene: 4. From germline, CDR1 is SGHRS and CDR2 YFSETQ. CDR3 length equals 17 residues. The CDR3 nucleotides are TGCGCCAGCAGCCCTGGACTAGCGGGACCGAACACCGGGGAGCTGTTTTTT. Translated, it gives CASSPGLAGPNTGELFF.

The chain links TRBV7-9 to TRBJ2-4; 8 positions agree with TRBD2. Unmatched junction bases numbered 7, after V lost 1 base and J lost 8 bases. The germline gives CDR1 SEHNR, CDR2 FQNEAQ (reference sequence). This CDR3 has 15 residues. CDR3 bases: TGTGCCAGCAGCTTAGGAGCGGGAGAGGGTGACATTCAGTACTTC. Its translation: CASSLGAGEGDIQYF.

This clonotype was found many times. One end of the junction varies from germline; a read error may be responsible. V is TRBV12-3 or TRBV12-4 and J is TRBJ2-7; 9 bases match TRBD2. There are 14 residues in the CDR3. CDR3 nucleotide sequence: TGTGCCAGCAGTCTAGCGGGACGCTCCTACGAGCAGTACTTC. Its translation is CASSLAGRSYEQYF.

The chain combines TRBV15 with TRBJ2-3; D is possibly TRBD1 or TRBD2 (5 bases each). Trimming removed 6 bases at V and 5 bases at J, with 18 bases between. The CDR3 is 15 amino acids. CDR1 and CDR2 from the germline V gene are LNHNV and YYDKDF (reference sequence). The CDR3 bases are TGTGCCACCAGATTCCCCCGGGACGGTGAAGATACGCAGTATTTT. Encoded protein: CATRFPRDGEDTQYF.

The gene calls are TRBV7-3 and TRBJ2-1; D may be TRBD1 (5 bases). The CDR3 covers 13 residues. V was clipped by 5 bases and J by 11 bases, with 16 bases between them. Germline-derived CDR1 and CDR2 are SGHTA and FQGTGA. CDR3 protein: CASSIHNQGQQFF. The CDR3 DNA reads TGTGCCAGCAGCATCCACAATCAGGGCCAGCAGTTCTTC.

The gene calls are TRBV14 and TRBJ1-1; no clear D. The V and J ends lost 1 base and 7 bases respectively, with 4 bases between them. The V gene's germline CDR1 is SGHDN and CDR2 FVKESK. The CDR3 contains 11 residues. The CDR3 DNA follows: TGTGCCAGCAGCCAAGGACTTGAAGCTTTCTTT. Protein sequence: CASSQGLEAFF. Looking up the rest from reference TRBV14 and TRBJ1-1 gives the full variable domain: EAGVTQFPSHSVIEKGQTVTLRCDPISGHDNLYWYRRVMGKEIKFLLHFVKESKQDESGMPNNRFLAERTGGTYSTLKVQPAELEDSGVYFCASSQGLEAFFGQGTRLTVV.

This sequence joins TRBV20-1 and TRBJ2-5, with 7 nucleotides matching TRBD1. CDR1 is DFQATT, CDR2 SNEGSKA, per germline (reference sequence). V was pared by 6 bases and J by 0 bases, with 4 bases of the junction left unmatched. The CDR3 has 13 residues. CDR3 in amino acids: CSALGQDQETQYF. CDR3 bases: TGCAGTGCCCTCGGACAGGACCAAGAGACCCAGTACTTC.

The chain couples TRBV4-1 to TRBJ1-6; D unresolved. This CDR3 has 16 residues. The germline V gene has CDR1 MGHRA and CDR2 YSYEKL. Trimming took off 6 bases at V and 0 bases at J, with 12 bases between the two ends. The CDR3 DNA follows: TGCGCCAGCAGTCCTGATGGGAGCTCCTATAATTCACCCCTCCACTTT. Translation gives CASSPDGSSYNSPLHF.

The chain's CDR3 is CASSYSETGGRYEQYF. Here the CDR3 DNA reads TGTGCCAGCAGTTACTCTGAAACAGGGGGCAGGTACGAGCAGTACTTC. The J gene is TRBJ2-7, the V gene TRBV6-2 or TRBV6-3; the match to TRBD1 covers 9 bases. This CDR3 has 16 residues. Per the germline V gene, CDR1 is MNHEY and CDR2 is SVGEGT. V was clipped by 0 bases and J by 4 bases; unmatched bases: 7.

This clonotype has a handful of counts. The V and J genes are TRBV10-3 and TRBJ2-6, with 7 bases lining up with TRBD1. CDR3 size: 14 residues. J lost 3 bases, V lost 10 bases, and 6 bases had no gene match. The germline V gene encodes CDR1 ENHRY and CDR2 SYGVKD. DNA for the CDR3: TGTGCCACTAGGACAGGAGGTGGGGCCAACGTCCTGACTTTC. Its translation is CATRTGGGANVLTF.

This chain uses TRBV5-1 with TRBJ2-5; TRBD2 matches at 9 bases. The ends lost 0 bases at V and 4 bases at J; junction bases unmatched: 7. The CDR3 extends over 16 amino acids. Germline V CDR1 and CDR2: SGHRS, YFSETQ. In DNA form, the CDR3 reads TGCGCCAGCAGCTTGGCATGGCGGGAGGGCCGAGAGACCCAGTACTTC. Translating it yields CASSLAWREGRETQYF.

The table lists this clonotype with many counts. The chain combines TRBV28 with TRBJ2-7; D is possibly TRBD2 (5 bases). With 5 bases removed from V and 0 bases from J, the gap between germline ends came to 20 bases. The germline CDR1 and CDR2 sequences are MDHEN and SYDVKM. This CDR3 is 17 amino acids long. The CDR3 loop is CASSPLELARSSYEQYF. CDR3 coding DNA: TGTGCCAGCAGTCCCCTGGAGTTAGCGCGGAGCTCCTACGAGCAGTACTTC.

This sequence joins TRBV20-1 and TRBJ1-2, with TRBD1 as a possible D gene (5 bases). This CDR3 spans 13 amino acids. Trimming removed 6 bases at V and 2 bases at J, with 13 bases between. Germline V CDR1 and CDR2: DFQATT, SNEGSKA (reference sequence). Here the CDR3 DNA reads TGCAGTGCCCAAGACAGTTCCAACTATGGCTACACCTTC. Its translation is CSAQDSSNYGYTF.

This clonotype was found many times. The rearrangement uses TRBV10-3 and TRBJ2-5, with D maybe TRBD2 (6 bases). CDR1 is ENHRY, CDR2 SYGVKD, per germline. CDR3 length: 14 amino acids. V was trimmed by 4 bases and J by 2 bases, leaving 11 bases between them. CDR3 sequence: CAISALSGQETQYF. For the CDR3, the DNA is TGTGCCATCAGTGCGCTTAGCGGTCAAGAGACCCAGTACTTC.

This clonotype was detected a few times. The chain employs TRBV20-1 and TRBJ2-2; 10 nucleotides match TRBD2. The germline V gene has CDR1 DFQATT and CDR2 SNEGSKA (reference sequence). V trimming: 3 bases; J trimming: 7 bases; junction bases outside the gene matches: 8. The CDR3 consists of 15 residues. The CDR3 loop reads CSASPAGGPGGELFF. CDR3 nucleotide sequence: TGCAGTGCTAGCCCAGCGGGAGGGCCCGGCGGGGAGCTGTTTTTT.

This clonotype was detected only a few times. V gene TRBV6-2 or TRBV6-3 combines with J gene TRBJ1-1; D perhaps matches TRBD1 (5 bases). Trimming cost V 6 bases and J 0 bases, with 14 bases left between them. The CDR3 consists of 15 residues. CDR1 and CDR2 (germline): MNHEY, SVGEGT. CDR3 DNA sequence: TGTGCCAGCAGCCGGACGAGGGGAGTGAACACTGAAGCTTTCTTT. Translated, it gives CASSRTRGVNTEAFF.

This clonotype was detected a few times. The V gene is TRBV29-1, the J gene TRBJ1-1; D is uncertain. The CDR3 is 12 residues long. Looked up from germline, CDR1 is SQVTM and CDR2 is ANQGSEA. The V and J ends lost 0 bases and 5 bases respectively, with 7 bases between them. CDR3 in DNA: TGCAGCGTTGAAGATTTTCGGACTGAAGCTTTCTTT. It codes for CSVEDFRTEAFF.

This clonotype came up many times. The gene calls are TRBV7-8 and TRBJ1-5; D call uncertain. Germline-derived CDR1 and CDR2 are SGHVS and FQNEAQ. With 4 bases removed from V and 3 bases from J, the gap between germline ends came to 13 bases. This CDR3 has 15 residues. The CDR3 DNA sequence: TGTGCCAGCAGCTCCCTGGCAGGACCCAATCAGCCCCAGCATTTT. Translated, it gives CASSSLAGPNQPQHF.

The genes are TRBV29-1 and TRBJ2-5; maybe TRBD1 (5 bases). The germline V gene encodes CDR1 SQVTM and CDR2 ANQGSEA. V lost 4 bases and J lost 0, with 15 bases in between. There are 15 residues in the CDR3. CDR3 loop: CSVAVRASNQETQYF. CDR3 sequence (DNA): TGCAGCGTTGCGGTCAGGGCCAGCAACCAAGAGACCCAGTACTTC.

This clonotype was seen many times. The chain joins TRBV29-1 to TRBJ2-5; unclear D gene. The CDR3 is 11 amino acids. Trimming stripped 6 bases from V and 4 bases from J, with 9 bases between. The V gene's germline CDR1 is SQVTM and CDR2 ANQGSEA. In nucleotides, the CDR3 is TGCAGCGTCCTGGTGGGAGAGACCCAGTACTTC. It specifies CSVLVGETQYF.

This rearrangement joins TRBV7-6 to TRBJ2-7; D not certain. Between the trimmed V and J ends, which lost 8 bases and 3 bases, there was a span of 11 bases. The CDR3 consists of 12 residues. The germline V gene has CDR1 SGHVS and CDR2 FNYEAQ. DNA for the CDR3: TGTGCCAGCGGCGGTCAATACTACGAGCAGTACTTC. This gives the protein CASGGQYYEQYF.

The sample holds a few counts of this clonotype. This chain joins TRBV9 and TRBJ2-5; 12 bases fit TRBD2. Unmatched junction bases numbered 5, after V lost 3 bases and J lost 5 bases. The CDR3 is 15 amino acids. Germline CDR1 reads SGDLS; CDR2 reads YYNGEE. This CDR3 is CASSGRLAGVETQYF. CDR3 nucleotides: TGTGCCAGCAGCGGACGACTAGCGGGAGTCGAGACCCAGTACTTC.

In this sample, this clonotype turned up many times. The chain recombines TRBV27 with TRBJ1-1, with D possibly TRBD1 on 5 matching bases. Trimming pared 6 bases from V and 7 bases from J, leaving 12 bases between. The germline gives CDR1 MNHEY, CDR2 SMNVEV (reference sequence). The CDR3 runs to 12 residues. The CDR3 loop reads CASSLPGREAFF. The CDR3 bases are TGTGCCAGCAGCCTACCGGGGCGTGAAGCTTTCTTT.

This clonotype was picked up many times. The rearrangement joins TRBV12-3 or TRBV12-4 to TRBJ2-7; no definite D call. There are 13 residues in the CDR3. V shed 3 bases and J shed 0 bases, with 6 bases lying between them. The CDR3 loop is CASSFTNSYEQYF. CDR3 in DNA: TGTGCCAGCAGTTTCACAAACTCCTACGAGCAGTACTTC.

J is TRBJ1-2 and V is TRBV19, with 9 bases aligning to TRBD1. J was trimmed by 4 bases and V by 8 bases; bases with no gene match: 5. CDR3 length: 13 residues. Per germline, CDR1 LNHDA and CDR2 SQIVND (reference sequence). DNA of the CDR3: TGTGCCAGTGGGGACAGGGCCGGCTATGGCTACACCTTC. It is translated as CASGDRAGYGYTF.

V and J are TRBV6-5 and TRBJ1-3, with D uncertain. Trimming cost V 0 bases and J 4 bases, with 19 bases left between them. CDR3 length: 18 amino acids. Germline CDR1 reads MNHEY; CDR2 reads SVGAGI. The CDR3 region has the DNA TGTGCCAGCAGTTACTCGATGGAGGGAGATAGAGCCGGAAACACCATATATTTT. It yields the protein CASSYSMEGDRAGNTIYF.

This clonotype has at least ten counts. DNA of the CDR3: TGTGCCAGCTCACACGACAGACCATACGAGCAGTACTTC. It codes for CASSHDRPYEQYF. The genes are TRBV18 and TRBJ2-7; a weak D match, TRBD1 (5 bases). The length of the CDR3 is 13 residues. Germline assignment: CDR1 KGHSH and CDR2 LQKENI. V gave up 4 bases and J gave up 4 bases, with 11 bases separating them.